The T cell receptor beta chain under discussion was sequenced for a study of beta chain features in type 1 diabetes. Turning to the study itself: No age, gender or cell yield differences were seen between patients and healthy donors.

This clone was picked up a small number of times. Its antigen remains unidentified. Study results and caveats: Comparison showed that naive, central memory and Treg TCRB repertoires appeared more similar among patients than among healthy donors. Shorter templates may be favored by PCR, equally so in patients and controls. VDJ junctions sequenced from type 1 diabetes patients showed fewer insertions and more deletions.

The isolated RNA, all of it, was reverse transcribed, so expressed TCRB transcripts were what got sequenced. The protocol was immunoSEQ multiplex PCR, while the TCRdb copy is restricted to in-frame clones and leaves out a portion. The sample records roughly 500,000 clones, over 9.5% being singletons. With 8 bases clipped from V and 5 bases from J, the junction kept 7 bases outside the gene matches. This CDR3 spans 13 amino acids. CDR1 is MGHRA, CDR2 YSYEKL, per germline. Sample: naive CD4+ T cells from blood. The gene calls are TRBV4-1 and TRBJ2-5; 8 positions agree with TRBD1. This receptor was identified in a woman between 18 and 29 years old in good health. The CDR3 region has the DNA TGCGCCAGCTCTCAGGGGGCTCTCGAGACCCAGTACTTC. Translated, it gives CASSQGALETQYF.